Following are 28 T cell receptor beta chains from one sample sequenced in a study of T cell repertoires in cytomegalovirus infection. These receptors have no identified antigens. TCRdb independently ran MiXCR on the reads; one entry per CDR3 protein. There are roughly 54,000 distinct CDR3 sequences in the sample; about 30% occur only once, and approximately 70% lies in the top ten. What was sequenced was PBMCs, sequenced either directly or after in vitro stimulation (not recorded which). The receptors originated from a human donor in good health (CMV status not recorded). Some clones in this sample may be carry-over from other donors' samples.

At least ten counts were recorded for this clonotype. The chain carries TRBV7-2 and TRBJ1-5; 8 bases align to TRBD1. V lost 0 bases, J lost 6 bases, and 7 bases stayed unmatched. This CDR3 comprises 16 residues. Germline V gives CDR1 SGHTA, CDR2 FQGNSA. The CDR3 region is CASSLAAGGRSQPQHF. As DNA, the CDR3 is TGTGCCAGCAGCTTAGCGGCAGGGGGCCGGTCTCAGCCCCAGCATTTT.

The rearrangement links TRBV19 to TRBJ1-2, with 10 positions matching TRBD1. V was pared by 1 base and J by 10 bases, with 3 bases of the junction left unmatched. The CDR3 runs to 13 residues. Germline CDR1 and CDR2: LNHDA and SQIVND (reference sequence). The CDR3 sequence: CASSIVGTGAYTF. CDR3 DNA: TGTGCCAGTAGTATAGTCGGGACAGGGGCCTACACCTTC.

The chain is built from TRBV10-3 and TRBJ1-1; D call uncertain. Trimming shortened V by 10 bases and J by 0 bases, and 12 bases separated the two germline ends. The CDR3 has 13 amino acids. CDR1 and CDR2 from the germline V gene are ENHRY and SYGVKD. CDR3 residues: CATRGPLNTEAFF. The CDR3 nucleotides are TGTGCCACCCGAGGACCTCTGAACACTGAAGCTTTCTTT.

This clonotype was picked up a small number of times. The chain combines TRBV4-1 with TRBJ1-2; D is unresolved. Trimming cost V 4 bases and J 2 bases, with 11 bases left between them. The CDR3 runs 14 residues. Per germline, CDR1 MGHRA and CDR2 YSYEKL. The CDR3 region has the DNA TGCGCCAGCAGCCCGACCCGGGTCAACTATGGCTACACCTTC. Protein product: CASSPTRVNYGYTF.

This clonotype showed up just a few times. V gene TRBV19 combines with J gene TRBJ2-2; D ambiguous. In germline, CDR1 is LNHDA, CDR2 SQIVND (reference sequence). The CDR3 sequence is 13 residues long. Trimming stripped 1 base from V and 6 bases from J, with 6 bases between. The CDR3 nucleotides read TGTGCCAGTAGTATAGCAAGTTCCGGGGAGCTGTTTTTT. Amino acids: CASSIASSGELFF. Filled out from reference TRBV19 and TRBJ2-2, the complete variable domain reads DGGITQSPKYLFRKEGQNVTLSCEQNLNHDAMYWYRQDPGQGLRLIYYSQIVNDFQKGDIAEGYSVSREKKESFPLTVTSAQKNPTAFYLCASSIASSGELFFGEGSRLTVL.

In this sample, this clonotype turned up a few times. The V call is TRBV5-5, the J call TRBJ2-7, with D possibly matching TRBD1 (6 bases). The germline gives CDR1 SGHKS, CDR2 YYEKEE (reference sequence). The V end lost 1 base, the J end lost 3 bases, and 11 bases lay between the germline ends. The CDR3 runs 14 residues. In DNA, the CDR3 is TGTGCCAGCAGCTTGTTCGGACAGCTCTACGAGCAGTACTTC. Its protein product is CASSLFGQLYEQYF.

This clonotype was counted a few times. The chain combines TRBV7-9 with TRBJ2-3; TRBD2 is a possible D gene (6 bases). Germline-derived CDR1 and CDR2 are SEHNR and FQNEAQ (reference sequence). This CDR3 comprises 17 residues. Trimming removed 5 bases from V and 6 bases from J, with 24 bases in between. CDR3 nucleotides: TGTGCCAGCAGCAGCCGCGGAGGGATCCGCGGTACGGATACGCAGTATTTT. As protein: CASSSRGGIRGTDTQYF. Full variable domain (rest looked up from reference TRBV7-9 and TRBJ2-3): DTGVSQNPRHKITKRGQNVTFRCDPISEHNRLYWYRQTLGQGPEFLTYFQNEAQLEKSRLLSDRFSAERPKGSFSTLEIQRTEQGDSAMYLCASSSRGGIRGTDTQYFGPGTRLTVL.

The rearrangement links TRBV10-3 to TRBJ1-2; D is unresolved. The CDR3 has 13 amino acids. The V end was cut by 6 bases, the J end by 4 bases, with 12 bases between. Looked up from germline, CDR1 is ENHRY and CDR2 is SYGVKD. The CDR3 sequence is CAIRGTESYGYTF. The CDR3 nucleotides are TGTGCCATCAGGGGCACTGAAAGCTATGGCTACACCTTC.

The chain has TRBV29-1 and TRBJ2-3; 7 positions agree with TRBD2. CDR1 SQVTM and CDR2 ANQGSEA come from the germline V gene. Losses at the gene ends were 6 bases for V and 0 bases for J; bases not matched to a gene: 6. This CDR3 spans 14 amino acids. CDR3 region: CSVRAGLSTDTQYF. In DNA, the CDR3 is TGCAGCGTCCGAGCGGGACTGAGCACAGATACGCAGTATTTT.

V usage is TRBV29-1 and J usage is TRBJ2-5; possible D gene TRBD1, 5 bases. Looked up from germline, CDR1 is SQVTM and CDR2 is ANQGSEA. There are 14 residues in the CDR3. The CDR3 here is CSANVDSYQETQYF. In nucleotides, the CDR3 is TGCAGTGCAAACGTCGACAGCTACCAAGAGACCCAGTACTTC.

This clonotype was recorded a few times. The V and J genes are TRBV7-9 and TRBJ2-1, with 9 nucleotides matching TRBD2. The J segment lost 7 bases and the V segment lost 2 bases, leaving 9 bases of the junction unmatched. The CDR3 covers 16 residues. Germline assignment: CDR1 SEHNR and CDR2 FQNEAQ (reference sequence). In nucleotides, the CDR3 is TGTGCCAGCAGCTTAAGCGCGGGAGGGCCATTGAATGAGCAGTTCTTC. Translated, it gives CASSLSAGGPLNEQFF.

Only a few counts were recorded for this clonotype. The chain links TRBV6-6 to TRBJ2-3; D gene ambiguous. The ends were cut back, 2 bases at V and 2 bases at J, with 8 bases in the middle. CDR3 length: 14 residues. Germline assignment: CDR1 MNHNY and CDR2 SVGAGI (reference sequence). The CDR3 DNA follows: TGTGCCAGCAGTTACCCGAGTGACACAGATACGCAGTATTTT. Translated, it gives CASSYPSDTDTQYF.

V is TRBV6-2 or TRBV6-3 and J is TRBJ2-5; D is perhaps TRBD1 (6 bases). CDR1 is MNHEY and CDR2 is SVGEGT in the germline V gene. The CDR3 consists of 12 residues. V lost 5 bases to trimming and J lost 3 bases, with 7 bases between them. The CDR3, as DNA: TGTGCCAGCAGTAGGACAGAAGAGACCCAGTACTTC. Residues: CASSRTEETQYF.

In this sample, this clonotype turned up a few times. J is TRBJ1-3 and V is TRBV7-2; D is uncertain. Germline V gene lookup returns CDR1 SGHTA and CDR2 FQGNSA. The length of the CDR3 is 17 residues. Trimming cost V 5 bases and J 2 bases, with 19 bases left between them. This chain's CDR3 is CASSQGGRAFTGNTIYF. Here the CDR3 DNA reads TGTGCCAGCAGCCAAGGTGGGCGCGCGTTCACTGGAAACACCATATATTTT.

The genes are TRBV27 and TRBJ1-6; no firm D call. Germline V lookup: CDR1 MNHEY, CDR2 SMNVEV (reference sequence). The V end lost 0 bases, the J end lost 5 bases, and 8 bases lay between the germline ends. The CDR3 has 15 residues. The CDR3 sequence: CASSLSTDNNSPLHF. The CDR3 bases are TGTGCCAGCAGTTTATCGACCGACAATAATTCACCCCTCCACTTT.

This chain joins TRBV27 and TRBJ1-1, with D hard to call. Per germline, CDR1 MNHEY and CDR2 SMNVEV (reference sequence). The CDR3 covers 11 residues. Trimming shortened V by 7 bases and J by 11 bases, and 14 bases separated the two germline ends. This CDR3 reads CASTFGGWAFF. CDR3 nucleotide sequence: TGTGCCAGCACCTTCGGAGGGTGGGCTTTCTTT.

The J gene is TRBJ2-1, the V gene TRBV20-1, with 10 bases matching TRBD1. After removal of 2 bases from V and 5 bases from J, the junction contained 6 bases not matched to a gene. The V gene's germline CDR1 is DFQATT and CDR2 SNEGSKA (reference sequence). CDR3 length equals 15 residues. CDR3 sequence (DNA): TGCAGTGCTAGAAGGGACAGGGGTTTGGACAATGAGCAGTTCTTC. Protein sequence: CSARRDRGLDNEQFF.

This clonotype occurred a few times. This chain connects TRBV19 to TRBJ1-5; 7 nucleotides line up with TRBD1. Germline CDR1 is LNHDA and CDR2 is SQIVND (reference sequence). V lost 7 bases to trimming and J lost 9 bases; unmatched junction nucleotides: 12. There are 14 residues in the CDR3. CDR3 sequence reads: CASTPDRDLRPQHF. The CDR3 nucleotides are TGTGCCAGTACCCCCGACAGGGACCTACGGCCCCAGCATTTT.

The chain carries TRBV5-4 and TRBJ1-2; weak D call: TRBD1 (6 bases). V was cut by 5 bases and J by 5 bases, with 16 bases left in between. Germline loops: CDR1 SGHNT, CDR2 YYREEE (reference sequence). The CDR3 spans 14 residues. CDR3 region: CASRAPTGAYGYTF. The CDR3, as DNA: TGTGCCAGCAGGGCCCCGACAGGCGCATATGGCTACACCTTC.

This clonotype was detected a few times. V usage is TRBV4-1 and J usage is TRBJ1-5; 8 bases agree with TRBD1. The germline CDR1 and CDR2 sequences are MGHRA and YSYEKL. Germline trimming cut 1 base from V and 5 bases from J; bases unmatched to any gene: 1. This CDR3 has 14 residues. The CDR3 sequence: CASSQVQGDQPQHF. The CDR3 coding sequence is TGCGCCAGCAGCCAAGTACAGGGGGATCAGCCCCAGCATTTT.

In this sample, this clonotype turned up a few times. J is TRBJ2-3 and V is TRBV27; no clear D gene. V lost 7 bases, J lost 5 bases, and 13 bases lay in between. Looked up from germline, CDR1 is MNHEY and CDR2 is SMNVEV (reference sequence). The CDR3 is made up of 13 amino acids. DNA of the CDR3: TGTGCCAGCAAACGCGGCCGAGTAGATACGCAGTATTTT. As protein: CASKRGRVDTQYF.

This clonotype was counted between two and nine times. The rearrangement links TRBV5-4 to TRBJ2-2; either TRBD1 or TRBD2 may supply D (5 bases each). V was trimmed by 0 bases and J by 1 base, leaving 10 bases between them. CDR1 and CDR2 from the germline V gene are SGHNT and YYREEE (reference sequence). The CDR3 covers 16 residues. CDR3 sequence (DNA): TGTGCCAGCAGCTTGGCCTCAGGGAGGAACACCGGGGAGCTGTTTTTT. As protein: CASSLASGRNTGELFF.

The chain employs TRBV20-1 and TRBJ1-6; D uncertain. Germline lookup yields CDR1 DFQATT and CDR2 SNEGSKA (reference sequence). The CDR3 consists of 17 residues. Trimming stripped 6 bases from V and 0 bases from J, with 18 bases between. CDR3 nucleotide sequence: TGCAGTGCGTTCCGGTTGGCAGCGAGCTCCTATAATTCACCCCTCCACTTT. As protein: CSAFRLAASSYNSPLHF.

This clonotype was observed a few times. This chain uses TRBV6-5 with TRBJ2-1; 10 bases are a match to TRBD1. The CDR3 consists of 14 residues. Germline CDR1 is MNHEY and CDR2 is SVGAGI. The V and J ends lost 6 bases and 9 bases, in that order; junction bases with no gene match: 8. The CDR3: CASSSGTGAIEQFF. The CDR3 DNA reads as TGTGCCAGCAGCTCCGGGACAGGGGCCATTGAGCAGTTCTTC.

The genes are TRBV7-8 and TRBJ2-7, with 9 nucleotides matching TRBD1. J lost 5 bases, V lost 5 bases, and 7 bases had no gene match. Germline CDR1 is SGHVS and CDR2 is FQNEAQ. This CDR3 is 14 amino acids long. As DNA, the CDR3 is TGTGCCAGCAGCCCCTGGGACAGGGCGGACGAGCAGTACTTC. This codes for CASSPWDRADEQYF. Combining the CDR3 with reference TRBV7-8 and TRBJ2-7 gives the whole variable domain GAGVSQSPRYKVAKRGQDVALRCDPISGHVSLFWYQQALGQGPEFLTYFQNEAQLDKSGLPSDRFFAERPEGSVSTLKIQRTQQEDSAVYLCASSPWDRADEQYFGPGTRLTVT.

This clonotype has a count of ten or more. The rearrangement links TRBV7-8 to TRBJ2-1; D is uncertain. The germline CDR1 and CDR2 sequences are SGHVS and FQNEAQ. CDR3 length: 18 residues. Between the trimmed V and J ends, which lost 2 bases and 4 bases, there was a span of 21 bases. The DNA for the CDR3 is TGTGCCAGCAGCTTACCCCTAGGAACCGAGTGGGATTACAATGAGCAGTTCTTC. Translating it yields CASSLPLGTEWDYNEQFF.

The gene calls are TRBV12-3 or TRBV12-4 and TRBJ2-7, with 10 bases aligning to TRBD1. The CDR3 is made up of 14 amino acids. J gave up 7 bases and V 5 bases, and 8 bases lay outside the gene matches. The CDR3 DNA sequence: TGTGCCAGCAGTCGCCGACAGGGGGCTCGAGAGCAGTACTTC. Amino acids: CASSRRQGAREQYF.

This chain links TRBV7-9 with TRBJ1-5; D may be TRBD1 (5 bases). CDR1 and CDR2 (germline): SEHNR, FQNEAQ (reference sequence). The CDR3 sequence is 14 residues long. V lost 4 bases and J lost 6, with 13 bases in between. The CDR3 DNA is TGTGCCAGCAGCTCGCAGGGATCCCCTCAGCCCCAGCATTTT. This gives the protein CASSSQGSPQPQHF.